These 12 T cell receptor beta chains originate from one sample sequenced in a study of T cells in Graves' hyperthyroidism and ophthalmopathy. Regions amplified from RNA transcripts were the TCR beta CDR3 regions. TCR CDR3 underwent first-round RT-PCR with the HTBI primer set. MiXCR, run by TCRdb on the multiplex PCR reads, gives a single entry per CDR3 protein. The table shows around 580,000 distinct CDR3 sequences, with about a sixth occurring only once. Sequencing input: blood. These receptors originate from a woman in her late teens or twenties with Graves' hyperthyroidism.

There are many counts of this clonotype. The J gene is TRBJ2-3, the V gene TRBV28, with 8 bases that match TRBD1. Germline CDR1 and CDR2: MDHEN and SYDVKM. Germline trimming cut 5 bases from V and 2 bases from J; bases unmatched to any gene: 9. The CDR3 runs 16 residues. The CDR3 DNA reads as TGTGCCAGCAGTCCGACAGGGGCCACAAACACAGATACGCAGTATTTT. Translating it yields CASSPTGATNTDTQYF.

This rearrangement joins TRBV9 to TRBJ1-2; D is undetermined. V lost 4 bases to trimming and J lost 2 bases, with 21 bases between them. The CDR3 extends over 17 amino acids. Germline V lookup: CDR1 SGDLS, CDR2 YYNGEE. In nucleotides, the CDR3 is TGTGCCAGCAGCCCTCTCGAGGGTGTCAGGCCGAACTATGGCTACACCTTC. It codes for CASSPLEGVRPNYGYTF.

This clonotype was counted only a few times. The chain joins TRBV7-8 to TRBJ1-1; 7 nucleotides match TRBD1. Germline V gives CDR1 SGHVS, CDR2 FQNEAQ. CDR3 length: 15 residues. The ends lost 5 bases at V and 5 bases at J; junction bases unmatched: 11. DNA of the CDR3: TGTGCCAGCAGCGAATTTCGGACAGGCACAACTGAAGCTTTCTTT. Translation: CASSEFRTGTTEAFF.

This clonotype was counted only a few times. A much larger clone is a single base away; this may be a read error. The chain is built from TRBV11-2 and TRBJ1-5; tentatively, D is TRBD1 (6 bases). Germline values: CDR1 SGHAT, CDR2 FQNNGV. The CDR3 contains 13 residues. Written as DNA, the CDR3 is TGTGCCAGCAGCTGGACGGGGGCACAGCCCCCGCATTTT. Its translation: CASSWTGAQPPHF.

The rearrangement uses TRBV10-2 and TRBJ2-2; TRBD2 aligns across 7 bases. V trimming: 2 bases; J trimming: 6 bases; junction bases outside the gene matches: 9. Germline V gene lookup returns CDR1 WSHSY and CDR2 SAAADI. The CDR3 has 16 residues. The CDR3 spells CASSEGVRERPGELFF. Here the CDR3 DNA reads TGCGCCAGCAGTGAGGGTGTGCGGGAGAGACCCGGGGAGCTGTTTTTT.

This clonotype was seen repeatedly, ten times or more. The chain couples TRBV13 to TRBJ2-3; D might be TRBD1 (6 bases). V was trimmed by 4 bases and J by 9 bases, leaving 14 bases between them. The CDR3 extends over 13 amino acids. The germline gives CDR1 PRHDT, CDR2 FYEKMQ (reference sequence). CDR3 in DNA: TGTGCCAGCAGCTCCCTGACAGGCCGGACGCAGTATTTT. Amino acids: CASSSLTGRTQYF. The entire variable domain, with the rest obtained from reference TRBV13 and TRBJ2-3, is as follows: AAGVIQSPRHLIKEKRETATLKCYPIPRHDTVYWYQQGPGQDPQFLISFYEKMQSDKGSIPDRFSAQQFSDYHSELNMSSLELGDSALYFCASSSLTGRTQYFGPGTRLTVL.

This chain connects TRBV25-1 to TRBJ2-7, with D tentatively TRBD1 or TRBD2 (5 bases each). The germline gives CDR1 MGHDK, CDR2 SYGVNS. Trimming removed 7 bases from V and 6 bases from J, with 22 bases in between. The CDR3 has 15 residues. CDR3 DNA: TGTGCCAGCACCCAAGGGGAGACAAGCACCCCCGAGCAGTACTTC. Protein product: CASTQGETSTPEQYF.

This chain joins TRBV4-3 and TRBJ2-1, with TRBD2 matching over 9 bases. The CDR3 is 18 amino acids. The V gene's germline CDR1 is LGHNA and CDR2 YSLEER. With 3 bases clipped from V and 3 bases from J, the junction kept 12 bases outside the gene matches. CDR3 in amino acids: CASSQGPRVAGDYNEQFF. The DNA for the CDR3 is TGCGCCAGCAGCCAGGGCCCCCGGGTAGCGGGGGACTACAATGAGCAGTTCTTC.

This chain connects TRBV7-9 to TRBJ1-1; no firm D call. The germline V and J ends were trimmed by 6 bases and 3 bases, with 14 bases remaining between them. This CDR3 spans 14 amino acids. Germline assignment: CDR1 SEHNR and CDR2 FQNEAQ (reference sequence). This CDR3 is CASSVGGGDTEAFF. The CDR3 bases are TGTGCCAGCAGTGTAGGTGGCGGGGACACTGAAGCTTTCTTT.

In DNA form, the CDR3 reads TGCGCCAGCAGCTTGGGGGACAGGGAAAGATCCTACGAGCAGTACTTC. Translating gives CASSLGDRERSYEQYF. The chain uses TRBV5-1 and TRBJ2-7; 9 nucleotides agree with TRBD1. The V gene's germline CDR1 is SGHRS and CDR2 YFSETQ. This CDR3 contains 16 residues. Unmatched junction bases numbered 5, after V lost 0 bases and J lost 1 base.

This clonotype was seen many times. The chain has TRBV7-9 and TRBJ2-7; 11 nucleotides line up with TRBD1. CDR1 and CDR2 (germline): SEHNR, FQNEAQ (reference sequence). With 3 bases clipped from V and 5 bases from J, the junction kept 3 bases outside the gene matches. The CDR3 is made up of 14 amino acids. CDR3: CASSFGQGANEQYF. The DNA of the CDR3 is TGTGCCAGCAGCTTCGGACAGGGGGCCAACGAGCAGTACTTC.

Many counts were recorded for this clonotype. The rearrangement links TRBV20-1 to TRBJ2-3; D may be TRBD1 or TRBD2 (6 bases each). V lost 0 bases, J lost 0 bases, and 16 bases lay in between. Germline V gene data show CDR1 as DFQATT and CDR2 as SNEGSKA (reference sequence). The CDR3 covers 17 residues. CDR3 DNA: TGCAGTGCTAGAGACCCTCGGGGGCCCCTAAGCACAGATACGCAGTATTTT. Translated, it gives CSARDPRGPLSTDTQYF.